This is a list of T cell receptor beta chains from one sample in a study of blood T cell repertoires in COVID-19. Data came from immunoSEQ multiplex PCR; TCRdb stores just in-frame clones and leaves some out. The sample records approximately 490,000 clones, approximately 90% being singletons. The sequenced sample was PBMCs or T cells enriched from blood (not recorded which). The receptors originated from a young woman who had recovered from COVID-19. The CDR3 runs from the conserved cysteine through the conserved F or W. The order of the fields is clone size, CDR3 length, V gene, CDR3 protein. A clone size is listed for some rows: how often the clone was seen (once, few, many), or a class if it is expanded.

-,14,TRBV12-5,CASGLSTGTQPQHF
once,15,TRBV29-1,CSVSGTSGGTDTQYF
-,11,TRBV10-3,CASGQNTEAFF
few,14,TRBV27,CATARQFNGSPLHF
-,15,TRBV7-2,CASSFFGGGDSPLHF
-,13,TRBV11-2,CASRLTVNQPQHF
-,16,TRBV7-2,CASSLSLGSYTGELFF
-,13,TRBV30,CAWSSGQDYGYTF
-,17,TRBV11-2,CASSPGTGGGGANVLTF
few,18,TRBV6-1,CASSESPATDSLNYGYTF
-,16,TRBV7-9,CASSSRTGRQNTEAFF
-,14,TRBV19,CASTLSTGGYGYTF
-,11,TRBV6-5,CASRGGNEQFF
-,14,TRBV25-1,CASSEGTGRTEAFF
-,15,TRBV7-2,CASSFLGGRDQPQHF
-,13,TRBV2,CASSYAGGGGYTF
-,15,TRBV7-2,CASSPSGGASYEQYF
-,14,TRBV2,CASKDRGIGSPLHF
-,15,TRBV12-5,CASGITGDSADTQYF